The rows below give T cell receptor beta chains drawn from one sample of a study of technical replicates of blood from a few donors. Clones were sequenced by immunoSEQ multiplex PCR, and TCRdb holds only the in-frame ones, with some missing. Of 75,000 to 95,000 clones in the sample, approximately 95% were seen once. Sequencing was done on a sample of T cells isolated from PBMCs. The receptors shown here come from a human donor in good health. Both conserved end residues are part of each CDR3. A D gene is named only where the DNA matches it firmly. A clone size is listed for some rows: how often the clone was seen (once, few, many), or a class if it is expanded.

d_gene: NA; abundance: NA; v_gene: TRBV30; j_gene: TRBJ1-3; CDR3nt: TGTGCCTGGAGTGTTGGCAACACTGGAAACACCATATATTTT; CDR3aa: CAWSVGNTGNTIYF
d_gene: TRBD1; abundance: NA; v_gene: TRBV6-1; j_gene: TRBJ1-2; CDR3nt: TGTGCCAGCAGGGGACAGGGAGAGGGGGCCTATGGCTACACCTTC; CDR3aa: CASRGQGEGAYGYTF
d_gene: NA; abundance: NA; v_gene: TRBV11-3; j_gene: TRBJ2-7; CDR3nt: TGTGCCAGCAGCTCTCCAGACACCTACGAGCAGTACTTC; CDR3aa: CASSSPDTYEQYF
d_gene: NA; abundance: NA; v_gene: TRBV18; j_gene: TRBJ1-1; CDR3nt: TGTGCCAGCTCACCAGGTCGAGGGACTGAAGCTTTCTTT; CDR3aa: CASSPGRGTEAFF
d_gene: TRBD1; abundance: once; v_gene: TRBV27; j_gene: TRBJ2-1; CDR3nt: TGTGCCAGCAGTATCACAACAGGGGGAAGATACAATGAGCAGTTCTTC; CDR3aa: CASSITTGGRYNEQFF
d_gene: NA; abundance: NA; v_gene: TRBV4-1; j_gene: TRBJ1-1; CDR3nt: TGCGCCAGCAGCCAAAAAATAAACACTGAAGCTTTCTTT; CDR3aa: CASSQKINTEAFF
d_gene: NA; abundance: once; v_gene: TRBV28; j_gene: TRBJ1-2; CDR3nt: TGTGCCAGCAGATCTTGGGGCGGGGAGGGCTACACCTTC; CDR3aa: CASRSWGGEGYTF
d_gene: TRBD1; abundance: NA; v_gene: TRBV14; j_gene: TRBJ2-7; CDR3nt: TGTGCCAGCAGCCCAGGACAGGGCCCCTACGAGCAGTACTTC; CDR3aa: CASSPGQGPYEQYF
d_gene: NA; abundance: NA; v_gene: TRBV28; j_gene: TRBJ1-2; CDR3nt: TGTGCCAGCAGTTTCTGGCGGTTTGATCGACAGGCCTATGGCTACACCTTC; CDR3aa: CASSFWRFDRQAYGYTF
d_gene: NA; abundance: NA; v_gene: TRBV5-6; j_gene: TRBJ2-5; CDR3nt: TGTGCCAGCAGCTTCCTGGGGGGGGCCGGGGAGACCCAGTACTTC; CDR3aa: CASSFLGGAGETQYF
d_gene: TRBD2; abundance: NA; v_gene: TRBV4-1; j_gene: TRBJ2-1; CDR3nt: TGCGCCAGCAGCCCTGTGACTAGCGGGAGGTACAATGAGCAGTTCTTC; CDR3aa: CASSPVTSGRYNEQFF
d_gene: NA; abundance: few; v_gene: TRBV4-1; j_gene: TRBJ1-5; CDR3nt: TGCGCCAGCAGCCAAGGAGTAATTTTGGGGGGGCGTGGGGATCACAATCAGCCCCAGCATTTT; CDR3aa: CASSQGVILGGRGDHNQPQHF
d_gene: NA; abundance: NA; v_gene: TRBV19; j_gene: TRBJ1-1; CDR3nt: TGTGCCAGTAGTCTGGGGGCCCTTCCCACTGAAGCTTTCTTT; CDR3aa: CASSLGALPTEAFF
d_gene: TRBD2; abundance: NA; v_gene: TRBV10-2; j_gene: TRBJ2-1; CDR3nt: TGCGCCATTACGGGACTAGCGGACAATGAGCAGTTCTTC; CDR3aa: CAITGLADNEQFF
d_gene: NA; abundance: once; v_gene: TRBV10-2; j_gene: TRBJ2-7; CDR3nt: TGCGCCAGCAGTGAGTCGATTTGGAGGTCCTCCTACGAGCAGTACTTC; CDR3aa: CASSESIWRSSYEQYF
d_gene: NA; abundance: NA; v_gene: TRBV20-1; j_gene: TRBJ2-5; CDR3nt: TGCAGTGCTAGTGGAGGGGAGACCCAGTACTTC; CDR3aa: CSASGGETQYF
d_gene: TRBD1; abundance: NA; v_gene: TRBV28; j_gene: TRBJ1-1; CDR3nt: TGTGCCAGCAGCCACTACAGGGGTCGCACTGAAGCTTTCTTT; CDR3aa: CASSHYRGRTEAFF
d_gene: NA; abundance: NA; v_gene: TRBV18; j_gene: TRBJ2-7; CDR3nt: TGTGCCAGCTCACCGGACAGCTCCTACGAGCAGTACTTC; CDR3aa: CASSPDSSYEQYF
d_gene: TRBD1; abundance: NA; v_gene: TRBV7-6; j_gene: TRBJ1-1; CDR3nt: TGTGCCAGCAGCCCAAGACAGGGGGACACTGAAGCTTTCTTT; CDR3aa: CASSPRQGDTEAFF
d_gene: TRBD1; abundance: NA; v_gene: TRBV4-1; j_gene: TRBJ1-4; CDR3nt: TGCGCCAGCAGCCAAGGACAGGGCCCTAATGAAAAACTGTTTTTT; CDR3aa: CASSQGQGPNEKLFF
d_gene: NA; abundance: NA; v_gene: TRBV5-4; j_gene: TRBJ2-1; CDR3nt: TGTGCCAGCAGCTTGGCGGGCGGGGCTTACAATGAGCAGTTCTTC; CDR3aa: CASSLAGGAYNEQFF
d_gene: TRBD1; abundance: NA; v_gene: TRBV7-9; j_gene: TRBJ2-7; CDR3nt: TGTGCCAGCAGCTTGGTAAGGGGGCCATCCTACGAGCAGTACTTC; CDR3aa: CASSLVRGPSYEQYF
d_gene: TRBD2; abundance: NA; v_gene: TRBV5-1; j_gene: TRBJ2-2; CDR3nt: TGCGCCAGCAGCTTGATTAGCGGGAGCAACACCGGGGAGCTGTTTTTT; CDR3aa: CASSLISGSNTGELFF
d_gene: NA; abundance: NA; v_gene: TRBV6-5; j_gene: TRBJ1-2; CDR3nt: TGTGCCAGCAGTTACTCGGGCCAGTCCGGTGGCTACACCTTC; CDR3aa: CASSYSGQSGGYTF
d_gene: TRBD1; abundance: NA; v_gene: TRBV11-1; j_gene: TRBJ2-7; CDR3nt: TGTGCCAGCAGCTGGACAGGGGGTTCCTACGAGCAGTACTTC; CDR3aa: CASSWTGGSYEQYF
d_gene: TRBD1; abundance: NA; v_gene: TRBV5-8; j_gene: TRBJ1-4; CDR3nt: TGTGCCAGCAGCCGGCATGGGACAGGGGTCACTAATGAAAAACTGTTTTTT; CDR3aa: CASSRHGTGVTNEKLFF
d_gene: NA; abundance: NA; v_gene: TRBV2; j_gene: TRBJ2-5; CDR3nt: TGTGCCAGCATGCCGAGCGGTCAAGAGACCCAGTACTTC; CDR3aa: CASMPSGQETQYF
d_gene: NA; abundance: NA; v_gene: TRBV7-8; j_gene: TRBJ1-1; CDR3nt: TGTGCCAGCAGCTTATATGCAGGGCTCGCCTACACTGAAGCTTTCTTT; CDR3aa: CASSLYAGLAYTEAFF
d_gene: NA; abundance: NA; v_gene: TRBV7-9; j_gene: TRBJ2-7; CDR3nt: TGTGCCAGCAGCGCGACTACAGCTGGCTACGAGCAGTACTTC; CDR3aa: CASSATTAGYEQYF
d_gene: NA; abundance: NA; v_gene: TRBV30; j_gene: TRBJ1-3; CDR3nt: TGTGCCTGGAGTGTAGGAGTCGGGGCTGGAAACACCATATATTTT; CDR3aa: CAWSVGVGAGNTIYF
d_gene: NA; abundance: once; v_gene: TRBV27; j_gene: TRBJ2-7; CDR3nt: TGTGCCAGCAGTCAAGTCGCCAGGGTAACCTACGAGCAGTACTTC; CDR3aa: CASSQVARVTYEQYF
d_gene: TRBD1; abundance: NA; v_gene: TRBV19; j_gene: TRBJ1-5; CDR3nt: TGTGCCAGTAGAAGTACAGGGGAAAATCAGCCCCAGCATTTT; CDR3aa: CASRSTGENQPQHF
d_gene: NA; abundance: NA; v_gene: TRBV4-1; j_gene: TRBJ2-1; CDR3nt: TGCGCCAGCAACCTATATTTGGTTAGCTCCTACAATGAGCAGTTCTTC; CDR3aa: CASNLYLVSSYNEQFF
d_gene: TRBD2; abundance: NA; v_gene: TRBV5-4; j_gene: TRBJ2-7; CDR3nt: TGTGCCAGCAGCGGCTGGGGAGGGCTGAGCTCCTACGAGCAGTACTTC; CDR3aa: CASSGWGGLSSYEQYF
d_gene: NA; abundance: NA; v_gene: TRBV5-1; j_gene: TRBJ2-5; CDR3nt: TGCGCCAGCAGCTTGGTGTCTCTCCAAGAGACCCAGTACTTC; CDR3aa: CASSLVSLQETQYF
d_gene: TRBD1; abundance: NA; v_gene: TRBV5-1; j_gene: TRBJ2-7; CDR3nt: TGCGCCAGCAGCTTGGGGCCGGGACAGGGGACATTCGAGCAGTACTTC; CDR3aa: CASSLGPGQGTFEQYF
d_gene: TRBD1; abundance: NA; v_gene: TRBV19; j_gene: TRBJ1-1; CDR3nt: TGTGCCAGTATACAGGGGGCTGAAGCTTTCTTT; CDR3aa: CASIQGAEAFF